This is a list of T cell receptor beta chains from one sample in a study of graft-versus-host responses after intestinal transplantation. The assay was immunoSEQ multiplex PCR, and TCRdb's table has in-frame clones only and misses some. This sample carries 100,000 to 120,000 clones, roughly 95% of them seen once, and the ten largest clones take roughly 0.5%. Their antigens are not known. Sequenced material: unstimulated CD8+ T cells sorted from spleen or lymph node cells, taken before intestinal transplant. The source is a human donor who received an intestinal transplant. Each CDR3 is given with its conserved first and last residue. The order of the fields is clone size, J gene, D gene, V gene, CDR3 protein, CDR3 DNA. The D gene is left open where the match is weak. Expanded clones get a size class; other rows say once, few or many, or leave the size out.

clone_size: .; j_call: TRBJ2-1; d_call: .; v_call: TRBV27; cdr3_aa: CASSLYNEQFF; cdr3_nt: TGTGCCAGCAGTTTATACAATGAGCAGTTCTTC
clone_size: once; j_call: TRBJ2-7; d_call: .; v_call: TRBV19; cdr3_aa: CASSNHHRDLEQYF; cdr3_nt: TGTGCCAGTAGTAATCATCACAGGGATCTCGAGCAGTACTTC
clone_size: .; j_call: TRBJ1-4; d_call: .; v_call: TRBV6-5; cdr3_aa: CASSYDGGEKLFF; cdr3_nt: TGTGCCAGCAGTTACGACGGGGGAGAAAAACTGTTTTTT
clone_size: once; j_call: TRBJ1-2; d_call: .; v_call: TRBV2; cdr3_aa: CASTRAGYGYTF; cdr3_nt: TGTGCCAGCACCAGGGCGGGCTATGGCTACACCTTC
clone_size: .; j_call: TRBJ1-4; d_call: TRBD1; v_call: TRBV5-1; cdr3_aa: CASSLAGTGVTNEKLFF; cdr3_nt: TGCGCCAGCAGCTTGGCCGGGACAGGGGTAACTAATGAAAAACTGTTTTTT
clone_size: .; j_call: TRBJ2-7; d_call: .; v_call: TRBV27; cdr3_aa: CASSSPGMAGYEQYF; cdr3_nt: TGTGCCAGCAGTTCCCCGGGCATGGCGGGCTACGAGCAGTACTTC
clone_size: .; j_call: TRBJ2-7; d_call: .; v_call: TRBV27; cdr3_aa: CASRFGGSSYEQYF; cdr3_nt: TGTGCCAGCCGCTTTGGTGGCAGCTCCTACGAGCAGTACTTC
clone_size: .; j_call: TRBJ2-5; d_call: .; v_call: TRBV5-6; cdr3_aa: CASSPKWRKETQYF; cdr3_nt: TGTGCCAGCAGCCCGAAGTGGCGGAAAGAGACCCAGTACTTC
clone_size: .; j_call: TRBJ2-3; d_call: TRBD2; v_call: TRBV14; cdr3_aa: CASSLRSGSRFVDTQYF; cdr3_nt: TGTGCCAGCAGCCTAAGAAGCGGGAGTCGCTTTGTAGATACGCAGTATTTT
clone_size: .; j_call: TRBJ2-7; d_call: .; v_call: TRBV11-2; cdr3_aa: CASSSEPGEQYF; cdr3_nt: TGTGCCAGCAGCTCCGAGCCCGGGGAGCAGTACTTC
clone_size: .; j_call: TRBJ1-1; d_call: .; v_call: TRBV27; cdr3_aa: CASSLSSGRGLKAFF; cdr3_nt: TGTGCCAGCAGTTTATCGTCGGGGAGGGGTTTGAAAGCTTTCTTT
clone_size: .; j_call: TRBJ2-1; d_call: TRBD2; v_call: TRBV25-1; cdr3_aa: CASSEGEGSYNEQFF; cdr3_nt: TGTGCCAGCAGTGAAGGGGAGGGGTCCTACAATGAGCAGTTCTTC
clone_size: .; j_call: TRBJ1-2; d_call: TRBD1; v_call: TRBV9; cdr3_aa: CASSVGDRGPYGYTF; cdr3_nt: TGTGCCAGCAGCGTAGGGGACAGGGGACCCTATGGCTACACCTTC
clone_size: .; j_call: TRBJ2-1; d_call: .; v_call: TRBV19; cdr3_aa: CASSIGQGTYNEQFF; cdr3_nt: TGTGCCAGTAGTATAGGGCAGGGAACTTACAATGAGCAGTTCTTC
clone_size: .; j_call: TRBJ1-4; d_call: .; v_call: TRBV15; cdr3_aa: CATSRAPSATNEKLFF; cdr3_nt: TGTGCCACCAGCAGAGCCCCCTCTGCAACTAATGAAAAACTGTTTTTT
clone_size: .; j_call: TRBJ2-7; d_call: TRBD2; v_call: TRBV19; cdr3_aa: CASSITSGLYEQYF; cdr3_nt: TGTGCCAGTAGTATCACTAGCGGACTCTACGAGCAGTACTTC